This TCR beta chain derives from a study of type 1 regulatory T cells. Study overall: T-allo10 is a Tr1-enriched, alloantigen-specific CD4 T cell product made in vitro. General study points: Type 1 regulatory T cells had a more restricted TCR repertoire than non-type 1 regulatory T cells.

This clonotype was recorded many times. What it recognizes is unknown. TCRdb recomputed calls from the reads with MiXCR, one row per CDR3 protein. The repertoire holds some 71,000 distinct CDR3 sequences, with under 25% as singletons. This clonotype was obtained from a human donor in good health. The sequenced sample was cultured type 1 regulatory T (Tr1) cells, either the whole culture or a sorted fraction (not recorded which).

The chain's CDR3 is CAINVGTTDTQYF. The CDR3 DNA is TGTGCCATCAATGTCGGGACTACAGATACGCAGTATTTT. The chain carries TRBV10-3 and TRBJ2-3; tentatively, D is TRBD2 (6 bases). This CDR3 has 13 amino acids. V was cut by 7 bases and J by 3 bases, with 11 bases left in between. Germline CDR1 ENHRY, CDR2 SYGVKD.